This T cell receptor (beta chain) originates from a study of blood T cell repertoires in COVID-19. The V gene's germline CDR1 is SGHRS and CDR2 YFSETQ. Trimming pared 1 base from V and 0 bases from J, leaving 9 bases between. This CDR3 has 15 amino acids. This table comes from immunoSEQ multiplex PCR, and its TCRdb copy is limited to in-frame clones, with some not included. The sample contains 140,000 to 150,000 clones, approximately 91% of which appear only once. The receptor comes from a human donor in a cohort sampled during active COVID-19. This chain joins TRBV5-1 and TRBJ2-3, with D possibly TRBD1 on 5 matching bases. Sequenced: peripheral blood. The CDR3 sequence: CASSLQGSSTDTQYF. The CDR3 DNA reads as TGCGCCAGCAGCTTGCAGGGCTCTAGCACAGATACGCAGTATTTT.